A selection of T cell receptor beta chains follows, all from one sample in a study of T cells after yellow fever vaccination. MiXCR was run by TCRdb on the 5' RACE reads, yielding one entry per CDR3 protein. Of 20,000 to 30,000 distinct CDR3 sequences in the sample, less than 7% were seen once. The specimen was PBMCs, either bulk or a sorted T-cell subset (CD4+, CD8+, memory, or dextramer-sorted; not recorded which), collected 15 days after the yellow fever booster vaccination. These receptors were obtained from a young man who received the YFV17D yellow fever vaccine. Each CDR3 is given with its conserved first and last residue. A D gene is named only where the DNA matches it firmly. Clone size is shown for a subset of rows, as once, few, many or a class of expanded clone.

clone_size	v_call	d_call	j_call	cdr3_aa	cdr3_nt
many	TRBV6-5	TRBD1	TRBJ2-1	CASRSHPGQRYQLEQFF	TGTGCCAGCAGATCCCATCCGGGACAGCGATACCAACTGGAGCAGTTCTTC
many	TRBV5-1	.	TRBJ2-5	CASSYAGGQETQYF	TGCGCCAGCAGCTATGCCGGGGGTCAAGAGACCCAGTACTTC
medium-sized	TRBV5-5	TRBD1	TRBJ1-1	CASSWTGVAFF	TGTGCCAGCAGCTGGACAGGGGTAGCTTTCTTT
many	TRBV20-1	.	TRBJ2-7	CSATVGRNYEQYF	TGCAGTGCTACTGTCGGGCGGAACTACGAGCAGTACTTC
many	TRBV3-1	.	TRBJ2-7	CASSQGHAKGYEQYF	TGTGCCAGCAGCCAAGGACACGCGAAAGGATACGAGCAGTACTTC
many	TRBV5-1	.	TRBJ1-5	CASSLVPGHNQPQHF	TGCGCCAGCAGCTTGGTGCCAGGGCACAATCAGCCCCAGCATTTT
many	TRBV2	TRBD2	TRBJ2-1	CASSGETSGSVNNEQFF	TGTGCCAGCAGTGGGGAGACTAGCGGGAGTGTCAACAATGAGCAGTTCTTC
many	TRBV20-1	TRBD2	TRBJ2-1	CSARAPSGGPIYEQFF	TGCAGTGCTCGGGCCCCTAGCGGGGGACCTATTTATGAGCAGTTCTTC
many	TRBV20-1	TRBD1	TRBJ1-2	CSARDIQGAGNYGYTF	TGCAGTGCTAGAGATATACAGGGGGCCGGTAACTATGGCTACACCTTC
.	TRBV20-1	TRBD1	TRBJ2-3	CSARWGQGATDTQYF	TGCAGTGCTAGATGGGGACAGGGAGCGACAGATACGCAGTATTTT
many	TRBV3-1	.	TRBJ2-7	CASSEASAHEQYF	TGTGCCAGCAGTGAAGCGAGCGCCCACGAGCAGTACTTC
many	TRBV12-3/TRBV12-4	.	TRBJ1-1	CASSPRRGIRNTEAFF	TGTGCCAGCAGCCCTAGGCGGGGGATCCGGAACACTGAAGCTTTCTTT
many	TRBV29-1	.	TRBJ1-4	CSVEDYGGEKLFF	TGCAGCGTTGAAGATTACGGGGGCGAAAAACTGTTTTTT
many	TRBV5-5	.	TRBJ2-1	CASFGLESNEQFF	TGTGCCAGCTTCGGGCTAGAGAGCAATGAGCAGTTCTTC
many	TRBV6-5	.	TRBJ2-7	CATRLGGTGSYEQYF	TGTGCCACGCGCCTGGGAGGGACAGGCTCCTACGAGCAGTACTTC
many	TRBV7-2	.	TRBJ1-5	CASSLAGQPQHF	TGTGCCAGCAGCTTAGCAGGTCAGCCCCAGCATTTT
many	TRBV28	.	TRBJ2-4	CASTPARRGYGGQYF	TGTGCCAGCACTCCAGCTCGTAGGGGTTATGGGGGTCAGTACTTC
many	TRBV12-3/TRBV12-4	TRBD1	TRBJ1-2	CASSFAGGTGGYTF	TGTGCCAGCAGTTTTGCAGGGGGGACGGGCGGCTACACCTTC
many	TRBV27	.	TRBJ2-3	CASSWGTRDTQYF	TGTGCCAGCAGTTGGGGAACGCGAGATACGCAGTATTTT
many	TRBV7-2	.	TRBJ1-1	CASNDRGAGAEAFF	TGTGCCAGCAACGACCGGGGGGCAGGTGCTGAAGCTTTCTTT
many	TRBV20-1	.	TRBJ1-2	CSSTRAFYGYTF	TGCAGTTCAACCAGGGCCTTCTATGGCTACACCTTC
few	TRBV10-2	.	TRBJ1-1	CASSDAMEAFF	TGCGCCAGCAGTGATGCTATGGAAGCTTTCTTT
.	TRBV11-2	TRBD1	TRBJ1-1	CASTETGWSTEAFF	TGTGCCAGCACCGAGACAGGGTGGTCCACTGAAGCTTTCTTT
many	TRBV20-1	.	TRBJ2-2	CSARVGGNTGELFF	TGCAGTGCTAGAGTTGGTGGGAACACCGGGGAGCTGTTTTTT
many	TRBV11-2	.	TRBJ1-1	CASSPISHRSEAFF	TGTGCCAGCAGCCCCATCTCTCACAGAAGTGAAGCTTTCTTT
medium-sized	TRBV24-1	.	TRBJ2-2	CATRDYGNTGELFF	TGTGCCACCAGGGACTACGGGAACACCGGGGAGCTGTTTTTT
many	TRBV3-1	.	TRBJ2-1	CASSQFTGLINNEQFF	TGTGCCAGCAGCCAATTCACGGGATTGATTAACAATGAGCAGTTCTTC
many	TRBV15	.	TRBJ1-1	CATSPTDENTEAFF	TGTGCCACCAGCCCGACGGATGAGAACACTGAAGCTTTCTTT
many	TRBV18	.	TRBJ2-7	CASSPLTDSYEQYF	TGTGCCAGCTCACCTCTTACGGACTCCTACGAGCAGTACTTC
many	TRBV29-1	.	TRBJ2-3	CSAGGDTQYF	TGCAGCGCCGGAGGTGATACGCAGTATTTT
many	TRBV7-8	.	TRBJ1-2	CASSLVGDYGYTF	TGTGCCAGCAGCTTAGTAGGGGACTATGGCTACACCTTC
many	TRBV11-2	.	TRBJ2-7	CASSLVVETEQYF	TGTGCCAGCAGCTTAGTCGTGGAGACCGAGCAGTACTTC
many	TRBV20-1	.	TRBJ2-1	CSARDPGPSYNEQFF	TGCAGTGCTAGAGACCCAGGCCCGTCCTACAATGAGCAGTTCTTC
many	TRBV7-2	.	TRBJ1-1	CASSFDVLTTEAFF	TGTGCCAGCAGCTTTGACGTACTAACGACTGAAGCTTTCTTT
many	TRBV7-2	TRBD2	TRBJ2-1	CASQGGGNEQFF	TGTGCCAGCCAGGGCGGGGGTAATGAGCAGTTCTTC
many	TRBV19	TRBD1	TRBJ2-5	CASSAGGYETQYF	TGTGCCAGTTCTGCAGGGGGCTATGAGACCCAGTACTTC
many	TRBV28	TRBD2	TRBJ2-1	CASSTLAAKGSYNEQFF	TGTGCCAGCAGCACGCTAGCGGCCAAGGGTTCCTACAATGAGCAGTTCTTC
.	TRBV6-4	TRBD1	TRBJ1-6	CASSPRQGAASSYNSPLHF	TGTGCCAGCAGTCCAAGGCAGGGGGCCGCAAGCTCCTATAATTCACCCCTCCACTTT
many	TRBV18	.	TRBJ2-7	CASSPPPGAEQYF	TGTGCCAGCTCACCACCCCCCGGGGCCGAGCAGTACTTC
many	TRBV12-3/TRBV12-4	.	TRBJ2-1	CASDGGAGNEQFF	TGTGCCAGCGATGGCGGGGCTGGCAATGAGCAGTTCTTC
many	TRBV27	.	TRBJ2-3	CASSSPASTDTQYF	TGTGCCAGCAGTTCCCCAGCTAGCACAGATACGCAGTATTTT
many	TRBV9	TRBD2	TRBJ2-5	CASSVRGLAGGQETQYF	TGTGCCAGCAGCGTTCGGGGTCTAGCGGGAGGGCAAGAGACCCAGTACTTC
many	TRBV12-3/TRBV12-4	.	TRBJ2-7	CASSQGGGLYEQYF	TGTGCCAGCAGCCAAGGGGGGGGACTCTACGAGCAGTACTTC
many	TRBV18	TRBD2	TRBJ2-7	CASSPTSGRHYEQYF	TGTGCCAGCTCACCCACTAGCGGACGACACTACGAGCAGTACTTC
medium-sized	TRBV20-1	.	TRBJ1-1	CSAGGGGLPEAFF	TGCAGTGCTGGCGGGGGGGGCCTGCCTGAAGCTTTCTTT
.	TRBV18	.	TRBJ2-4	CDSSPPSGLAKNIQYF	TGTGACAGCTCACCACCCTCCGGCCTAGCCAAAAACATTCAGTACTTC
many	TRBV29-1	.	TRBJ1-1	CSVTQGRGNTEAFF	TGCAGCGTTACACAGGGTCGGGGCAACACTGAAGCTTTCTTT
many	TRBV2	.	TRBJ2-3	CASSGDASTDTQYF	TGTGCCAGCAGTGGGGATGCTAGCACAGATACGCAGTATTTT
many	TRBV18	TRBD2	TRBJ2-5	CASSPGTSGSYETQYF	TGTGCCAGCTCACCCGGGACTAGCGGGAGTTACGAGACCCAGTACTTC
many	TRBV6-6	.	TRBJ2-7	CASSPAIYEQYF	TGTGCCAGCAGTCCCGCGATCTACGAGCAGTACTTC
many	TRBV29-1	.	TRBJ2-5	CSVQGPPIVRQETQYF	TGCAGCGTCCAAGGTCCCCCAATAGTACGACAAGAGACCCAGTACTTC
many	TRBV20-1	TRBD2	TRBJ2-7	CSASGGTSGIYEQYF	TGCAGTGCTAGCGGTGGGACTAGCGGGATCTACGAGCAGTACTTC
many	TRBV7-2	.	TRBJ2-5	CASTPNPGQETQYF	TGTGCCAGCACCCCCAATCCAGGCCAAGAGACCCAGTACTTC